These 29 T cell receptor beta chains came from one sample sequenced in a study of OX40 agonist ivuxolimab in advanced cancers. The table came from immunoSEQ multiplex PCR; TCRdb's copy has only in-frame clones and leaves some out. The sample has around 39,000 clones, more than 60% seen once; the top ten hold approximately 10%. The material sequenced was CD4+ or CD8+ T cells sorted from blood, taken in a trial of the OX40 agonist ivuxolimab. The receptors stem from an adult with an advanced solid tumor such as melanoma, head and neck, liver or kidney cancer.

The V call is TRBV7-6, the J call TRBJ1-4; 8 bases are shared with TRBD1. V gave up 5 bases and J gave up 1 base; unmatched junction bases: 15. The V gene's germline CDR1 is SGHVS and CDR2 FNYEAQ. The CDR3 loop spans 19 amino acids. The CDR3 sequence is CASSQGQGFYRRTNEKLFF. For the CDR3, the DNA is TGTGCCAGCAGCCAAGGACAGGGCTTTTATCGGAGAACTAATGAAAAACTGTTTTTT.

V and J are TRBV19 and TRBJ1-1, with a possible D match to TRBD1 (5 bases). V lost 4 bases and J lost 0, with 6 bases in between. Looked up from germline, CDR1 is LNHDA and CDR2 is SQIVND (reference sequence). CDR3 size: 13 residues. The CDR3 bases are TGTGCCAGTAGTAGGACAATGAACACTGAAGCTTTCTTT. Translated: CASSRTMNTEAFF.

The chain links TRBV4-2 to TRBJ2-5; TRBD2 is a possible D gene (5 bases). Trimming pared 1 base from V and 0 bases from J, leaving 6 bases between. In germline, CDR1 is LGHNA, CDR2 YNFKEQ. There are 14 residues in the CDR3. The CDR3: CASSQVDYQETQYF. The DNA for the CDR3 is TGTGCCAGCAGCCAAGTGGACTACCAAGAGACCCAGTACTTC.

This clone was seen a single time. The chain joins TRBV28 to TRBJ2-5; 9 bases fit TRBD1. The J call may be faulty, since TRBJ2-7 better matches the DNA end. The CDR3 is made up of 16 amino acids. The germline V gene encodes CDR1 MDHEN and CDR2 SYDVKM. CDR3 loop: CASSSPGQGSPYEQYF. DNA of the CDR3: TGTGCCAGCAGTTCCCCGGGACAGGGATCTCCCTACGAGCAGTACTTC.

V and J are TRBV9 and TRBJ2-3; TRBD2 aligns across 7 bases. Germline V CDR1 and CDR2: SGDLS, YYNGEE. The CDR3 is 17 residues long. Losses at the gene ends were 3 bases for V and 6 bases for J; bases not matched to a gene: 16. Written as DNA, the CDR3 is TGTGCCAGCAGCGCCTACCCCTCGGGGACTACCCCGGATACGCAGTATTTT. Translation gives CASSAYPSGTTPDTQYF.

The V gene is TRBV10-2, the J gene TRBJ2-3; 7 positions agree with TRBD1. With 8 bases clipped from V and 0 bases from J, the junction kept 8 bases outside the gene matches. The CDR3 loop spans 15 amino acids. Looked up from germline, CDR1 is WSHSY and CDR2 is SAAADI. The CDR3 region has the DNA TGCGCCAGCGCCAGACAGGGTTCTAGCACAGATACGCAGTATTTT. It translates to CASARQGSSTDTQYF.

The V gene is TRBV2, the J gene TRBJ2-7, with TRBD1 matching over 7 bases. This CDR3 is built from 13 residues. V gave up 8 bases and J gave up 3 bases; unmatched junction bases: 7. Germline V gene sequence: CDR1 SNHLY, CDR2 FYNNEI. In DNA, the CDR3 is TGTGCCAGCCATCGACAGGGCTTCTACGAGCAGTACTTC. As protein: CASHRQGFYEQYF.

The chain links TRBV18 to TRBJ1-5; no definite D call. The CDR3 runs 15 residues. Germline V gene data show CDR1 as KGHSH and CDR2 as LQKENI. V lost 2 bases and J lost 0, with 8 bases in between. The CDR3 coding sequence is TGTGCCAGCTCACCAGTTGGGTATAGCAATCAGCCCCAGCATTTT. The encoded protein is CASSPVGYSNQPQHF.

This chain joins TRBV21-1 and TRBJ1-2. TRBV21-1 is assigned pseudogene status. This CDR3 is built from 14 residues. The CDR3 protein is CASSNGGLNYGYTF. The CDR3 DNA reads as TGTGCCAGCAGCAATGGGGGGTTGAACTATGGCTACACCTTC.

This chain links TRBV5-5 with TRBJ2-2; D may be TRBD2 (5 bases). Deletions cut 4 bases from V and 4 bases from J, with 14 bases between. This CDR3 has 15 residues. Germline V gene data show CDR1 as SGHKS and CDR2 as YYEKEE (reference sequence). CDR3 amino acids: CASSRERVGTGELFF. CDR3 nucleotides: TGTGCCAGCAGCAGGGAGAGGGTAGGCACCGGGGAGCTGTTTTTT.

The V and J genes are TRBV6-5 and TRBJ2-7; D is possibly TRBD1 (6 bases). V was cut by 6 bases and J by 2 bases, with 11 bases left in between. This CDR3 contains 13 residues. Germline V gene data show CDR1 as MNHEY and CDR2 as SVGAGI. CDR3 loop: CASRRGQTYEQYF. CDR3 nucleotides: TGTGCCAGCAGGAGAGGACAGACCTACGAGCAGTACTTC.

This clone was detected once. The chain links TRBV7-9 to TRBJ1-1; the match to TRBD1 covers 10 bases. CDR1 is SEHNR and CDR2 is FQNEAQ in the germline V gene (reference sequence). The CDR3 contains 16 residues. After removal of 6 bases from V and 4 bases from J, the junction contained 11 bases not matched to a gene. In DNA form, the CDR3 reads TGTGCCAGCAGTCAGGACAGGGGGGGCAGGGTCACTGAAGCTTTCTTT. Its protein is CASSQDRGGRVTEAFF. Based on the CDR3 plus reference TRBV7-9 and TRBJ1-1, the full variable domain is DTGVSQNPRHKITKRGQNVTFRCDPISEHNRLYWYRQTLGQGPEFLTYFQNEAQLEKSRLLSDRFSAERPKGSFSTLEIQRTEQGDSAMYLCASSQDRGGRVTEAFFGQGTRLTVV.

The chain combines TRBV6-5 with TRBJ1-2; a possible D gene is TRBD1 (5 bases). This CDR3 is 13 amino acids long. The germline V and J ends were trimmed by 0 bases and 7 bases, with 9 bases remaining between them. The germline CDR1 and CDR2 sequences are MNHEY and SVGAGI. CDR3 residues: CASSYSGRGGYTF. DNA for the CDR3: TGTGCCAGCAGTTACTCAGGGAGGGGTGGCTACACCTTC.

This CDR3 is CATSSSGGATNEKLFF. The CDR3 DNA sequence: TGTGCCACCAGCAGCTCTGGCGGTGCAACTAATGAAAAACTGTTTTTT. The rearrangement links TRBV15 to TRBJ1-4; no clear D gene. Trimming stripped 3 bases from V and 0 bases from J, with 11 bases between. Germline values: CDR1 LNHNV, CDR2 YYDKDF (reference sequence). This CDR3 is built from 16 residues. Full variable domain (remainder filled in from reference TRBV15 and TRBJ1-4): DAMVIQNPRYQVTQFGKPVTLSCSQTLNHNVMYWYQQKSSQAPKLLFHYYDKDFNNEADTPDNFQSRRPNTSFCFLDIRSPGLGDTAMYLCATSSSGGATNEKLFFGSGTQLSVL.

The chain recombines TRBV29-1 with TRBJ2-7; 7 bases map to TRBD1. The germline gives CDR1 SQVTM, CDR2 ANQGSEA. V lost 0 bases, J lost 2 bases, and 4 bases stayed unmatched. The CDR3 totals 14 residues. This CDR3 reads CSVEDRGSTYEQYF. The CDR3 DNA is TGCAGCGTTGAAGACAGGGGGTCTACCTACGAGCAGTACTTC.

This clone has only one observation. CDR3 in DNA: TGTGCCAGCAGCTTAGGTTGGCAGCCCGGGGAGCTGTTTTTT. Amino acid sequence: CASSLGWQPGELFF. This chain links TRBV7-9 with TRBJ2-2; unclear D gene. There are 14 residues in the CDR3. Germline lookup yields CDR1 SEHNR and CDR2 FQNEAQ (reference sequence). V shed 1 base and J shed 6 bases, with 9 bases lying between them.

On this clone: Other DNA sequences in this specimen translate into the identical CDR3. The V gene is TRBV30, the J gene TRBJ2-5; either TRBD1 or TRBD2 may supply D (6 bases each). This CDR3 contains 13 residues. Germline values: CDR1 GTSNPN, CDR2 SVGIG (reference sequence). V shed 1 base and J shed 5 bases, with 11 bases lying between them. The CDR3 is CAWSGGAGETQYF. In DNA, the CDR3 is TGTGCCTGGAGTGGGGGGGCTGGGGAGACCCAGTACTTC.

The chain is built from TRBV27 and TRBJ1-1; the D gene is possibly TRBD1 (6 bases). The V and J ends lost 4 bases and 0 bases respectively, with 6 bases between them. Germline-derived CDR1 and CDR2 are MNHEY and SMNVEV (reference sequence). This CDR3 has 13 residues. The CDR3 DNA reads TGTGCCAGCAGTTACAGGGTGAACACTGAAGCTTTCTTT. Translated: CASSYRVNTEAFF.

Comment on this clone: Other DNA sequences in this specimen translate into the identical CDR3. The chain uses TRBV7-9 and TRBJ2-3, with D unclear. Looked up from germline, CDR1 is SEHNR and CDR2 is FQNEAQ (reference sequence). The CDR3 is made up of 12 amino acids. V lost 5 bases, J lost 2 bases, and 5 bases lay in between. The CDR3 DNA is TGTGCCAGCAGCCCCTCCACAGATACGCAGTATTTT. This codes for CASSPSTDTQYF.

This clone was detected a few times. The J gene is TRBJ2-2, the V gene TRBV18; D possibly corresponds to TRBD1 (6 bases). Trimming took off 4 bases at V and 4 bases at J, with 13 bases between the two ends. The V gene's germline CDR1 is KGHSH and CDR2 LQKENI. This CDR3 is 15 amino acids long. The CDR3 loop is CASSQTQGTTGELFF. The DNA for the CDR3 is TGTGCCAGCTCACAAACACAGGGTACCACCGGGGAGCTGTTTTTT.

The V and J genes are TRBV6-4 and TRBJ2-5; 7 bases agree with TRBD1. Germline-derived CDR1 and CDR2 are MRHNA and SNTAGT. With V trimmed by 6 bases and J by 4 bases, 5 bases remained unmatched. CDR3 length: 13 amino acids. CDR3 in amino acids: CASSRDSGETQYF. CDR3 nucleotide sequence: TGTGCCAGCAGCCGGGACAGTGGAGAGACCCAGTACTTC.

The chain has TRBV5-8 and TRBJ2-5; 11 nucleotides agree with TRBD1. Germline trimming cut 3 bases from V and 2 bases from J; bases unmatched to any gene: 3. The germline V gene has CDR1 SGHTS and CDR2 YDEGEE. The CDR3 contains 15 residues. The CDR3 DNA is TGTGCCAGCAGCTCCGGGACAGGGGGACAAGAGACCCAGTACTTC. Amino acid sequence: CASSSGTGGQETQYF. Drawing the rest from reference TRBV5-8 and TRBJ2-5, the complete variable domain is EAGVTQSPTHLIKTRGQQATLRCSPISGHTSVYWYQQALGLGLQFLLWYDEGEERNRGNFPPRFSGRQFPNYSSELNVNALELEDSALYLCASSSGTGGQETQYFGPGTRLLVL.

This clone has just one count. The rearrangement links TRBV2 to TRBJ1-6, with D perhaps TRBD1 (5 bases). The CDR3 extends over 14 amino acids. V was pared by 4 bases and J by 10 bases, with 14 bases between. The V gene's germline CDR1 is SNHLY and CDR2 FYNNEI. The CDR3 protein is CASSVRTEGSPLHF. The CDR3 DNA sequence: TGTGCCAGCAGTGTCCGGACCGAGGGGTCACCCCTCCACTTT.

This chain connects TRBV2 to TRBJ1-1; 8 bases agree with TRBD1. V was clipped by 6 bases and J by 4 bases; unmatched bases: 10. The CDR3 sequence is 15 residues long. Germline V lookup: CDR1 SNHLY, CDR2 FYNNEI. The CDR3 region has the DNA TGTGCCAGCAGGAGAGACCGACAGGGGAGCACTGAAGCTTTCTTT. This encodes CASRRDRQGSTEAFF. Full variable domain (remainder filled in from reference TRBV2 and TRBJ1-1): EPEVTQTPSHQVTQMGQEVILRCVPISNHLYFYWYRQILGQKVEFLVSFYNNEISEKSEIFDDQFSVERPDGSNFTLKIRSTKLEDSAMYFCASRRDRQGSTEAFFGQGTRLTVV.

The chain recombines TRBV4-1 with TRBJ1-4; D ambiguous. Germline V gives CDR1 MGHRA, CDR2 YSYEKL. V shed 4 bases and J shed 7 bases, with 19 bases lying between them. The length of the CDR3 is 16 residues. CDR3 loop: CASSPLVSWSGEKLFF. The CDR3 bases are TGCGCCAGCAGCCCTCTAGTGTCTTGGAGCGGTGAAAAACTGTTTTTT.

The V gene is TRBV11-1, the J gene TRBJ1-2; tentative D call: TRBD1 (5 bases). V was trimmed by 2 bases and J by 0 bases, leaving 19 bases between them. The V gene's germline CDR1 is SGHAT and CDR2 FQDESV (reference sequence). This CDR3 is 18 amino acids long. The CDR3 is CASSLQVPRQRANYGYTF. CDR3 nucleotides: TGTGCCAGCAGCTTACAAGTGCCGAGACAGCGTGCTAACTATGGCTACACCTTC.

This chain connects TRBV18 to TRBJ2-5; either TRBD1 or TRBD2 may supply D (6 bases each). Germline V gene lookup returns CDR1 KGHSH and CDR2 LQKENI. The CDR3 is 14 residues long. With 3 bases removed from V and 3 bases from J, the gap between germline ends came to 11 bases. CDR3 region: CASSPSGGKETQYF. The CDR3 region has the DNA TGTGCCAGCTCACCTTCCGGGGGCAAAGAGACCCAGTACTTC.

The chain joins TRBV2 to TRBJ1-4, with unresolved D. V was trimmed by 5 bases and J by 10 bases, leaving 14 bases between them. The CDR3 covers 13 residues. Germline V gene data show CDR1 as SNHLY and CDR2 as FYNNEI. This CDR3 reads CASSPAGIGKLFF. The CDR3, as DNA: TGTGCCAGCAGTCCCGCCGGCATTGGAAAACTGTTTTTT.

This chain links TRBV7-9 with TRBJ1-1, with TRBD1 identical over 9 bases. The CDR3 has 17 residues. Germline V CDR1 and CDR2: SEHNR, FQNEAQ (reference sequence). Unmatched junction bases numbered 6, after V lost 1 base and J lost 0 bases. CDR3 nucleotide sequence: TGTGCCAGCAGCTTAGTCCTGACAGGGGGGATGAACACTGAAGCTTTCTTT. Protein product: CASSLVLTGGMNTEAFF.